These 14 T cell receptor beta chains came from one sample sequenced in a study of blood T cell repertoires in COVID-19. Generated by immunoSEQ multiplex PCR, the TCRdb table keeps only in-frame clones and is missing some. The sample includes some 210,000 clones, roughly nine tenths of them seen just once. Input material: peripheral blood. The receptors were gathered from a man between 60 and 70 years old with COVID-19, enrolled during active disease.

To note about this clone: The sample has other DNA sequences that encode this CDR3 too. This chain links TRBV12-5 with TRBJ2-7; tentatively, D is TRBD2 (5 bases). This CDR3 is 13 amino acids long. Germline-derived CDR1 and CDR2 are LGHNT and FRNRAP. V was shortened by 4 bases and J by 1 base, with 8 bases between the two germline ends. The CDR3 loop is CASGSGGSYEQYF. In DNA, the CDR3 is TGTGCTAGTGGTTCGGGCGGGTCCTACGAGCAGTACTTC.

The chain combines TRBV2 with TRBJ1-4; no clear D gene. This CDR3 has 15 amino acids. Trimming removed 1 base from V and 5 bases from J, with 11 bases in between. Looked up from germline, CDR1 is SNHLY and CDR2 is FYNNEI. The CDR3 here is CASSEVQMINEKLFF. The CDR3 nucleotides are TGTGCCAGCAGTGAAGTACAGATGATAAATGAAAAACTGTTTTTT. The variable domain in full, completed from reference TRBV2 and TRBJ1-4, reads EPEVTQTPSHQVTQMGQEVILRCVPISNHLYFYWYRQILGQKVEFLVSFYNNEISEKSEIFDDQFSVERPDGSNFTLKIRSTKLEDSAMYFCASSEVQMINEKLFFGSGTQLSVL.

The V call is TRBV24-1, the J call TRBJ2-1; 7 positions match TRBD2. Germline V CDR1 and CDR2: KGHDR, SFDVKD. The ends lost 3 bases at V and 0 bases at J; junction bases unmatched: 7. The CDR3 is 17 amino acids. This CDR3 reads CATSDTLGGSSYNEQFF. The CDR3 DNA is TGTGCCACCAGTGATACCTTGGGGGGGAGCTCCTACAATGAGCAGTTCTTC.

This rearrangement joins TRBV27 to TRBJ1-1; 8 positions match TRBD1. Trimming took 6 bases from V and 6 from J; bases not matched to a gene: 12. Germline assignment: CDR1 MNHEY and CDR2 SMNVEV (reference sequence). CDR3 size: 15 residues. The CDR3 reads CASRLIRGLEAEAFF. In nucleotides, the CDR3 is TGTGCCAGCAGGCTAATCAGGGGGCTAGAGGCTGAAGCTTTCTTT.

This chain links TRBV19 with TRBJ1-1; D is undetermined. V dropped 3 bases and J dropped 3 bases, with 11 bases sitting between them. Germline assignment: CDR1 LNHDA and CDR2 SQIVND (reference sequence). The CDR3 totals 14 residues. CDR3 in DNA: TGTGCCAGTAGTATGCGACTGCCGGACACTGAAGCTTTCTTT. It yields the protein CASSMRLPDTEAFF.

J is TRBJ2-1 and V is TRBV4-1; 12 bases match TRBD2. The germline V gene encodes CDR1 MGHRA and CDR2 YSYEKL. There are 16 residues in the CDR3. V gave up 4 bases and J gave up 7 bases; unmatched junction bases: 8. The DNA of the CDR3 is TGCGCCAGCAGCCTGGCTAGCGGGAGGGCCGTAAATGAGCAGTTCTTC. As protein: CASSLASGRAVNEQFF.

The chain carries TRBV5-1 and TRBJ1-4; 7 positions match TRBD1. Per the germline V gene, CDR1 is SGHRS and CDR2 is YFSETQ. V lost 4 bases and J lost 5; bases outside the gene matches: 2. This CDR3 is 13 amino acids long. CDR3 nucleotides: TGCGCCAGCAGCCCGGACAGGAATGAAAAACTGTTTTTT. Amino acid sequence: CASSPDRNEKLFF. Looking up the rest from reference TRBV5-1 and TRBJ1-4 gives the full variable domain: KAGVTQTPRYLIKTRGQQVTLSCSPISGHRSVSWYQQTPGQGLQFLFEYFSETQRNKGNFPGRFSGRQFSNSRSEMNVSTLELGDSALYLCASSPDRNEKLFFGSGTQLSVL.

The chain has TRBV7-8 and TRBJ2-7; D possibly corresponds to TRBD1 (5 bases). V was pared by 1 base and J by 2 bases, with 15 bases between. Germline V gene sequence: CDR1 SGHVS, CDR2 FQNEAQ. The CDR3 runs to 16 residues. The CDR3 sequence: CASSLVLLPGPYEQYF. The CDR3 DNA sequence: TGTGCCAGCAGCTTAGTCCTACTCCCAGGGCCCTACGAGCAGTACTTC.

The genes are TRBV11-2 and TRBJ1-6, with 8 bases that match TRBD1. This CDR3 has 17 amino acids. Germline CDR1 and CDR2: SGHAT and FQNNGV. Trimming removed 4 bases from V and 1 base from J; junction bases left unmatched: 6. CDR3: CASSSGRGRSYNSPLHF. As DNA, the CDR3 is TGTGCCAGCAGCTCAGGCAGGGGGCGGTCCTATAATTCACCCCTCCACTTT.

This chain uses TRBV3-1 (or the pseudogene TRBV3-2) with TRBJ1-3, with 7 bases lining up with TRBD1. The CDR3 has 16 residues. V lost 4 bases and J lost 2; bases outside the gene matches: 8. Germline CDR1 LGHDT, CDR2 YNNKEL (reference sequence). The CDR3 nucleotides are TGTGCCAGCAGCCTTCAACAGGGGATGACTGGAAACACCATATATTTT. Translation: CASSLQQGMTGNTIYF.

The V call is TRBV4-1, the J call TRBJ1-4; no definite D call. Germline lookup yields CDR1 MGHRA and CDR2 YSYEKL. The V and J ends lost 4 bases and 6 bases respectively, with 12 bases between them. The CDR3 has 14 amino acids. This CDR3 reads CASSRRTRDEKLFF. DNA for the CDR3: TGCGCCAGCAGCCGGAGGACTCGCGATGAAAAACTGTTTTTT.

This CDR3 is CASSRGTARETQYF. The CDR3 coding sequence is TGTGCCAGCAGCCGAGGGACAGCGCGGGAGACCCAGTACTTC. This chain uses TRBV7-9 with TRBJ2-5, with TRBD1 matching 7 bases. From germline, CDR1 is SEHNR and CDR2 FQNEAQ (reference sequence). CDR3 size: 14 residues. V was pared by 5 bases and J by 5 bases, with 8 bases of the junction left unmatched.

V usage is TRBV3-1 (or the pseudogene TRBV3-2) and J usage is TRBJ1-2, with unresolved D. From germline, CDR1 is LGHDT and CDR2 YNNKEL (reference sequence). The V and J ends lost 0 bases and 8 bases respectively, with 10 bases between them. This CDR3 contains 13 residues. The CDR3 sequence is CASSQDRGSGYTF. CDR3 bases: TGTGCCAGCAGCCAAGATCGAGGTTCGGGCTACACCTTC.

CDR3 DNA: TGTGCCAGCAGCTATGGGGGGGTGTTGCGGACTGAAGCTTTCTTT. Amino acids: CASSYGGVLRTEAFF. The chain uses TRBV13 and TRBJ1-1; perhaps TRBD1 as D (5 bases). This CDR3 has 15 amino acids. The V gene's germline CDR1 is PRHDT and CDR2 FYEKMQ (reference sequence). The V gene lost 4 bases and the J gene lost 5 bases, with 17 bases spanning the gap.